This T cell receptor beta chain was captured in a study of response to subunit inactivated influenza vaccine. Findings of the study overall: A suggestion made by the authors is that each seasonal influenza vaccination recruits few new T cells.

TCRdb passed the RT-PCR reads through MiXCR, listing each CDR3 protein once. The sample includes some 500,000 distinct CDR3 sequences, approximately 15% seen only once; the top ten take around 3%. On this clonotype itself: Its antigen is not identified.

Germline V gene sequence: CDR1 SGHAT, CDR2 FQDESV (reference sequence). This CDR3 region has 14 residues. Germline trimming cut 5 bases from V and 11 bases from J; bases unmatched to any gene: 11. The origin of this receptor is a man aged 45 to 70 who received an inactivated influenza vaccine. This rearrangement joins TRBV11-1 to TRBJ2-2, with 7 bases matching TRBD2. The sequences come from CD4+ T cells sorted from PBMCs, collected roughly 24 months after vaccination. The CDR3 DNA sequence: TGTGCCAGCAGCCTTGGAGCGGGAACGTTAGAGCTGTTTTTT. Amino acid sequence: CASSLGAGTLELFF.